This T cell receptor beta chain was sequenced during a study of spatial heterogeneity in lung cancer. The overall study: The average appearance count of each unique TCR and UMI combination in raw reads was more than ten.

Overall study findings and caveats: Ubiquitous expanded tumor TCRs appeared in blood more at resection than follow-up.

Every TCR cDNA molecule bore a unique molecular identifier. TCRdb passed the 5' RACE reads through MiXCR, listing each CDR3 protein once. Of tens of thousands of distinct CDR3 sequences in the sample, approximately 20% are singletons; the top ten hold roughly 5.6%. With 4 bases removed from V and 5 bases from J, the gap between germline ends came to 14 bases. The CDR3 consists of 15 residues. Notes on this clonotype: Its specificity is unknown.

As for time point: sample taken at primary tumor resection. Whole RNA was taken from tumor, nontumor lung or frozen PBMC; it was then sequenced unsorted. Samples came from some 73 TRACERx patients with untreated early-stage lung cancer. This sample comprised PBMCs, obtained at surgery. The V gene is TRBV12-3 or TRBV12-4, the J gene TRBJ2-2, with TRBD1 as a possible D gene (5 bases). This sequence originates from a male donor with early-stage non-small cell lung cancer. The CDR3 sequence is CASSSQGLETGELFF. CDR3 nucleotides: TGTGCCAGCAGTTCCCAGGGATTAGAGACCGGGGAGCTGTTTTTT.